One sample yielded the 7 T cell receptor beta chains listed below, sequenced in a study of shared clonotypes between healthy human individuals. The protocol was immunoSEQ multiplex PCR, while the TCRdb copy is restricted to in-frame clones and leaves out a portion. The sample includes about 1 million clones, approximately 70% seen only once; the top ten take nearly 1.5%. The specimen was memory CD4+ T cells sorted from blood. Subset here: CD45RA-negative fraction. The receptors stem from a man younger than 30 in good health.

CDR3 in DNA: TGTGCCAGCAAACCGGGACAGGGTAATTCACCCCTCCACTTT. Its protein product is CASKPGQGNSPLHF. The chain uses TRBV19 and TRBJ1-6; 9 bases line up with TRBD1. V lost 9 bases, J lost 6 bases, and 6 bases stayed unmatched. Germline CDR1 is LNHDA and CDR2 is SQIVND (reference sequence). The CDR3 is made up of 14 amino acids.

CDR3 nucleotide sequence: TGTGCCAGCAGTTTGACAGGGGCACTGAACACTGAAGCTTTCTTT. Translating gives CASSLTGALNTEAFF. V usage is TRBV27 and J usage is TRBJ1-1, with 8 bases that match TRBD1. CDR3 size: 15 residues. V lost 3 bases, J lost 0 bases, and 3 bases stayed unmatched. The germline V gene has CDR1 MNHEY and CDR2 SMNVEV (reference sequence).

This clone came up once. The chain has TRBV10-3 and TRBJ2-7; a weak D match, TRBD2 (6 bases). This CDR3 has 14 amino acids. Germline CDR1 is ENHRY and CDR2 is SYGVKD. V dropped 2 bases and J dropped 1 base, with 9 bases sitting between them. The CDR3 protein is CAISERGTSYEQYF. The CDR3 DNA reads TGTGCCATCAGTGAGCGGGGGACGTCCTACGAGCAGTACTTC.

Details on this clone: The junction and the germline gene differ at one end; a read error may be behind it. The CDR3 reads CASSQASGRTEDRGFF. The CDR3 DNA reads as TGTGCCAGCTCCCAAGCTAGCGGGAGAACCGAGGATAGGGGTTTCTTT. The J gene is TRBJ2-3, the V gene TRBV18; the match to TRBD2 covers 10 bases. Germline loops: CDR1 KGHSH, CDR2 LQKENI. This CDR3 is 16 amino acids long. Looking up the rest from reference TRBV18 and TRBJ2-3 gives the full variable domain: NAGVMQNPRHLVRRRGQEARLRCSPMKGHSHVYWYRQLPEEGLKFMVYLQKENIIDESGMPKERFSAEFPKEGPSILRIQQVVRGDSAAYFCASSQASGRTEDRGFFGPGTRLTVL.

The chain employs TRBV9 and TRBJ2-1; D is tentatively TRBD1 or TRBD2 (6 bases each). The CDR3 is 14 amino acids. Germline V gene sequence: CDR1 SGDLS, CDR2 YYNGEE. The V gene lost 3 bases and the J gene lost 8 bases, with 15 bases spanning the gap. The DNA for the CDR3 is TGTGCCAGCAGCGGGGGGCGAGCGGGCGATGAGCAGTTCTTC. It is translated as CASSGGRAGDEQFF.

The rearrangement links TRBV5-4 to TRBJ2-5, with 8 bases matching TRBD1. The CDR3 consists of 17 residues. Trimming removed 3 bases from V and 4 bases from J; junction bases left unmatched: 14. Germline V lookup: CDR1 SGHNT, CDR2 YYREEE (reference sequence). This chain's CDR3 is CASSYPTGQGGGETQYF. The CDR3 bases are TGTGCCAGCAGCTACCCAACCGGACAGGGTGGGGGAGAGACCCAGTACTTC.

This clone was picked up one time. This CDR3 reads CASSYQGNYGYTF. The CDR3 bases are TGTGCCAGCAGTTATCAGGGTAACTATGGCTACACCTTC. This chain connects TRBV6-1 to TRBJ1-2; D is perhaps TRBD1 (5 bases). The CDR3 runs 13 residues. Trimming took off 5 bases at V and 1 base at J, with 8 bases between the two ends. Germline V gene sequence: CDR1 MNHNS, CDR2 SASEGT.